A single sample is the source of the 13 T cell receptor beta chains below, sequenced in a study of molecular identifiers for immune sequencing clone quantification (dated by TCRdb to about 2018). The library relied on PCR. TCRdb names Illumina HiSeq 4000 as the instrument used. The raw public reads went through TCRdb reprocessing: fastp at Q25, MiXCR clone calling, in-frame beta chains kept. Each entry merges the rows of one CDR3 protein and shows their most common DNA and genes. Here the sample has about 320,000 distinct CDR3 sequences; about 22% occur a single time. The ten largest clones capture 0.75% to 0.85% of the sample. Sequencing was done on a sample of naive CD8+ T cells from blood, with Jurkat cell RNA spiked in. The intended sense of this specimen's cell subset or site label: FACS-sorted CD8+CD4-CCR7+CD45RA+ naive T cells. The receptors shown here come from a human donor in good health. Some libraries in this study had Jurkat cell RNA spiked in.

This chain connects TRBV4-3 to TRBJ2-4; D ambiguous. V lost 0 bases to trimming and J lost 0 bases, with 9 bases between them. In germline, CDR1 is LGHNA, CDR2 YSLEER. The CDR3 contains 16 residues. The CDR3 spells CASSQDRFLAKNIQYF. In nucleotides, the CDR3 is TGCGCCAGCAGCCAAGACAGGTTCTTAGCCAAAAACATTCAGTACTTC.

Note on this clonotype: This may stem from a read error, because a much larger clone lies one nucleotide away. This sequence joins TRBV6-5 and TRBJ1-1; 7 bases fit TRBD1. The length of the CDR3 is 14 residues. In germline, CDR1 is MNHEY, CDR2 SVGAGI. The CDR3: CVSSPDRDVTEAFF. As DNA, the CDR3 is TGTGTCAGCAGCCCTGACAGGGATGTGACTGAAGCTTTCTTT.

This clonotype was found many times. This sequence joins TRBV6-6 and TRBJ1-1, with D unclear. The V end lost 0 bases, the J end lost 4 bases, and 12 bases lay between the germline ends. CDR1 is MNHNY and CDR2 is SVGAGI in the germline V gene (reference sequence). This CDR3 spans 15 amino acids. This CDR3 is CASSYSIATVTEAFF. DNA for the CDR3: TGTGCCAGCAGTTACTCGATAGCTACGGTCACTGAAGCTTTCTTT.

The chain couples TRBV27 to TRBJ2-3, with 7 bases that match TRBD1. Looked up from germline, CDR1 is MNHEY and CDR2 is SMNVEV (reference sequence). J gave up 3 bases and V 1 base, and 7 bases lay outside the gene matches. The CDR3 is 16 residues long. CDR3: CASSLLTGRRTDTQYF. The CDR3 bases are TGTGCCAGCAGTTTATTGACAGGGAGACGGACAGATACGCAGTATTTT.

In regard to this clonotype: A single base separates this from a much larger clone, so it may be a read error. The rearrangement uses TRBV12-3 or TRBV12-4 and TRBJ2-1, with D hard to call. This CDR3 has 13 amino acids. The CDR3 DNA sequence: TGTGCCAGCAGCCCCCCCGGAGCAGATGAGCAGTCCTTC. Translation: CASSPPGADEQSF.

This clonotype was recorded many times. The chain carries TRBV7-6 and TRBJ1-3; D unclear. The CDR3 is made up of 14 amino acids. V was clipped by 6 bases and J by 0 bases, with 9 bases between them. Germline V lookup: CDR1 SGHVS, CDR2 FNYEAQ. In DNA form, the CDR3 reads TGTGCCAGCAGTCCGGATTTCTCTGGAAACACCATATATTTT. It translates to CASSPDFSGNTIYF.

In this sample, this clonotype turned up many times. This chain uses TRBV12-5 with TRBJ2-7, with no clear D. The V gene lost 2 bases and the J gene lost 2 bases, with 13 bases spanning the gap. Germline V gene sequence: CDR1 LGHNT, CDR2 FRNRAP. The CDR3 runs 15 residues. CDR3 in amino acids: CASGLWDIKAYEQYF. The DNA of the CDR3 is TGTGCTAGTGGTTTGTGGGATATCAAAGCCTACGAGCAGTACTTC.

This clonotype was observed many times. This chain connects TRBV4-3 to TRBJ2-1; D remains ambiguous. V dropped 0 bases and J dropped 12 bases, with 9 bases sitting between them. CDR1 and CDR2 (germline): LGHNA, YSLEER. The CDR3 consists of 12 residues. CDR3 bases: TGCGCCAGCAGCCAAGACCCAGGTCCGCAGTTCTTC. Residues: CASSQDPGPQFF.

This clonotype was recorded at least ten times. The chain couples TRBV4-1 to TRBJ2-5, with 10 bases aligning to TRBD2. Germline V CDR1 and CDR2: MGHRA, YSYEKL. This CDR3 has 16 amino acids. Losses at the gene ends were 4 bases for V and 1 base for J; bases not matched to a gene: 6. The CDR3 sequence is CASSLSAGGVQETQYF. The CDR3 nucleotides are TGCGCCAGCAGCCTATCAGCGGGGGGGGTCCAAGAGACCCAGTACTTC.

This chain joins TRBV4-1 and TRBJ2-3; the D is unclear. This CDR3 has 17 residues. From germline, CDR1 is MGHRA and CDR2 YSYEKL. V lost 0 bases to trimming and J lost 0 bases, with 13 bases between them. CDR3: CASSQDPGGYSTDTQYF. CDR3 bases: TGCGCCAGCAGCCAAGATCCGGGCGGATATAGCACAGATACGCAGTATTTT.

This clonotype came up many times. The CDR3 nucleotides read TGCAGTGCCGGACTTGTTGGGACTGAAGCTTTCTTT. Amino acid sequence: CSAGLVGTEAFF. The chain recombines TRBV20-1 with TRBJ1-1; D not resolved. Trimming left V 6 bases short and J 5 bases short, with 13 bases between. CDR1 and CDR2 (germline): DFQATT, SNEGSKA (reference sequence). The CDR3 spans 12 residues.

To note about this clonotype: It may be a read error: a sequence one base away is much more abundant. This sequence joins TRBV5-5 and TRBJ2-7; D possibly uses TRBD1 or TRBD2 (5 bases each). Germline V gene data show CDR1 as SGHKS and CDR2 as YYEKEE (reference sequence). CDR3 length: 14 residues. CDR3 in DNA: TGTGCCGGCAGCTTGATGACAGCGGCCTACGAGCAGTACTTC. Residues: CAGSLMTAAYEQYF.

Comments on this clonotype: A single base separates this from a much larger clone, so it may be a read error. This CDR3 is missing its conserved last phenylalanine or tryptophan, likely due to a read error. The chain combines TRBV7-9 with TRBJ2-7; 8 bases match TRBD2. Germline V lookup: CDR1 SEHNR, CDR2 FQNEAQ (reference sequence). V trimming: 5 bases; J trimming: 7 bases; junction bases outside the gene matches: 7. There are 13 residues in the CDR3. The CDR3 region is CASSLTSAPEQYL. The DNA for the CDR3 is TGTGCCAGCAGCCTGACTAGCGCGCCGGAGCAGTACCTC.